The clone carrying this T cell receptor beta chain has only a few counts. The target antigen is unknown. The study used a library that attached unique molecular identifiers to individual cDNA molecules. MiXCR was run by TCRdb on the RACE reads, yielding one entry per CDR3 protein. The data contain 71,000 or so distinct CDR3 sequences, 9.8% of them singletons. The CDR3 has 14 amino acids. Trimming removed 1 base at V and 2 bases at J, with 9 bases between. The germline V gene has CDR1 LGHDT and CDR2 YNNKEL (reference sequence). This record belongs to a study of human T cells and chemical hapten exposure. Study context: In the approximately 24-week study, patients were dosed weekly with diphenylcyclopropenone on the scalp throughout. TCR yields per sample varied mostly from small pooled library volume differences. Study-level results: Expanded TCRs were compared with controls, and the expanded TCRs formed significantly more large CDR3 similarity clusters.

Time point described: patch test 1, 2 weeks after DPC sensitization. Treatment of the sample: therapeutic diphenylcyclopropenone sensitization with weekly scalp DPC. The starting material was whole blood, obtained in connection with sensitization to the hapten diphenylcyclopropenone (DPC). This TCR came from a woman aged 40 to 49 with alopecia areata. Some clones in this sample may be carry-over from other donors' samples. The chain employs TRBV3-1 and TRBJ2-7, with D tentatively TRBD2 (6 bases). As DNA, the CDR3 is TGTGCCAGCAGCCAAGGCACGGGGGCCTACGAGCAGTACTTC. Amino acid sequence: CASSQGTGAYEQYF.